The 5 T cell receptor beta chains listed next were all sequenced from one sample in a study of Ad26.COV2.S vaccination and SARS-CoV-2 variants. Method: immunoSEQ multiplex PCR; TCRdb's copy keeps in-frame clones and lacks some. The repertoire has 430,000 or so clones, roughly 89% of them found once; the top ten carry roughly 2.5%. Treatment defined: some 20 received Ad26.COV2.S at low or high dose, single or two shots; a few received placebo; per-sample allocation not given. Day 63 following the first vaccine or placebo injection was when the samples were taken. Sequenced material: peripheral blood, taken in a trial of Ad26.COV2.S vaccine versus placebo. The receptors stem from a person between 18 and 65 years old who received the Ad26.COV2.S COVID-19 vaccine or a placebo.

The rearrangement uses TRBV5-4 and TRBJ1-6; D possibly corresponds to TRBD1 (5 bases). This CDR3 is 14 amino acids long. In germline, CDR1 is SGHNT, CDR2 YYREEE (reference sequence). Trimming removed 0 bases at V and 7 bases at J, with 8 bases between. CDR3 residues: CASSLGQKNSPLHF. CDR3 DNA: TGTGCCAGCAGCTTGGGACAGAAAAATTCACCCCTCCACTTT.

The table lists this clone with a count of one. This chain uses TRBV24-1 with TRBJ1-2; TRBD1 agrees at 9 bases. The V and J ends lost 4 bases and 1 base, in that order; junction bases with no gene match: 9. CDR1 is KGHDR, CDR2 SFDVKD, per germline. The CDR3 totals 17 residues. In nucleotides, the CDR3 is TGTGCCACCAGTGAGGCGGGGGGACAGGGCCTTAACTATGGCTACACCTTC. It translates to CATSEAGGQGLNYGYTF.

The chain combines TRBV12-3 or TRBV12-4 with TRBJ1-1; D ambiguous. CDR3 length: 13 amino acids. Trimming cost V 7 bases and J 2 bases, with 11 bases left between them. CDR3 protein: CASNVDRNTEAFF. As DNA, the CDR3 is TGTGCCAGCAATGTGGATCGTAACACTGAAGCTTTCTTT.

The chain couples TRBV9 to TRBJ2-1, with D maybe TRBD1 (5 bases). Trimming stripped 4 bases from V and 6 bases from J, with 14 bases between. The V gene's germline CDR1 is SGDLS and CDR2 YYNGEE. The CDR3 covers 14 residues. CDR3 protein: CASSTHRNLNEQFF. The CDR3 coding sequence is TGTGCCAGCAGCACCCACAGGAATCTCAATGAGCAGTTCTTC.

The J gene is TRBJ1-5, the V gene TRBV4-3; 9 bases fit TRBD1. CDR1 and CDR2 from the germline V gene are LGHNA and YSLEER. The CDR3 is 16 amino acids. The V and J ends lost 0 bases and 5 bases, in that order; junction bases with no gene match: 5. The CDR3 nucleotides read TGCGCCAGCAGCCAAGATTGGGGGACAGGGCATCAGCCCCAGCATTTT. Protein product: CASSQDWGTGHQPQHF.